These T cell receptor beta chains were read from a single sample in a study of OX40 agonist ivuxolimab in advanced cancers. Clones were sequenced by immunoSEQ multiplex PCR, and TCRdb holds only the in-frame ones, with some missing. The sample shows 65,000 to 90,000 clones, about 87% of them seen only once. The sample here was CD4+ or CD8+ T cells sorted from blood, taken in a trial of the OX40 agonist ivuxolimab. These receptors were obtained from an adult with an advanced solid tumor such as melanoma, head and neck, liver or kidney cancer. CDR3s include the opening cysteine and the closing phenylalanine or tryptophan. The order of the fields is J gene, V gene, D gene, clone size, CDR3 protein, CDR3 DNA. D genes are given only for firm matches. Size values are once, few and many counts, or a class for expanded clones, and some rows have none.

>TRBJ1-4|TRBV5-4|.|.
CASSAGPMGEKLFF
TGTGCCAGCAGCGCGGGACCGATGGGTGAAAAACTGTTTTTT
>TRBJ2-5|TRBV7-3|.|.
CASSFSVSETQYF
TGTGCCAGCAGCTTCTCGGTTTCAGAGACCCAGTACTTC
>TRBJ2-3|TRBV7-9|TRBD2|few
CASSLNLAGVAQYF
TGTGCCAGCAGCTTAAATCTAGCGGGAGTCGCGCAGTATTTT
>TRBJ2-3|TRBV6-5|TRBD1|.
CASSKQGMRDTQYF
TGTGCCAGCAGTAAACAGGGGATGAGGGATACGCAGTATTTT
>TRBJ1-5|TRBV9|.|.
CASSRGQGNQPQHF
TGTGCCAGCAGCCGAGGGCAGGGCAATCAGCCCCAGCATTTT
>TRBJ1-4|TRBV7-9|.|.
CASSSGKTNEKLFF
TGTGCCAGCAGCTCGGGAAAAACTAATGAAAAACTGTTTTTT
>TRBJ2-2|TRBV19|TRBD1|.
CASSTGTGLRELFF
TGTGCCAGTAGCACGGGGACAGGCCTGAGGGAGCTGTTTTTT
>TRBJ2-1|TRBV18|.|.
CASSEGLTGNEQFF
TGTGCCAGCTCGGAGGGGCTGACGGGGAATGAGCAGTTCTTC
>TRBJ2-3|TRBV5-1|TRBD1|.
CASSPEDRGIDTQYF
TGCGCCAGCAGCCCTGAGGACAGGGGCATCGATACGCAGTATTTT
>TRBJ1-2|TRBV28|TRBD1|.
CASHPRGQGNSRHGYTF
TGTGCCAGTCACCCCCGGGGACAGGGAAATTCTCGCCATGGCTACACCTTC
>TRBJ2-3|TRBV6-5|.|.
CASSSFANTQYF
TGTGCCAGCAGTTCCTTTGCTAATACGCAGTATTTT
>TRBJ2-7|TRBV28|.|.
CASGRYSYEQYF
TGTGCCAGCGGGAGGTACTCCTACGAGCAGTACTTC
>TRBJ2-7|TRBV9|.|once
CAISEGTVSYEQYF
TGTGCCATCAGCGAAGGGACCGTCTCCTACGAGCAGTACTTC
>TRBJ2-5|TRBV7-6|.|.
CASSLGTGGETQYF
TGTGCCAGCAGCTTAGGGACGGGCGGGGAGACCCAGTACTTC
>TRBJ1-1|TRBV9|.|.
CASSRGRLNTEAFF
TGTGCCAGCAGCCGGGGACGGCTGAACACTGAAGCTTTCTTT
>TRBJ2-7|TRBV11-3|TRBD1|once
CASSIGTESEEYF
TGTGCCAGCAGCATCGGGACAGAGTCGGAGGAGTACTTC
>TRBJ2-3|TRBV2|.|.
CASSEEHPSTDTQYF
TGTGCCAGCAGTGAAGAACACCCCAGCACAGATACGCAGTATTTT
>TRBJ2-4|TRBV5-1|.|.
CASSLASDRAKNIQYF
TGCGCCAGCAGCTTGGCCTCGGACAGAGCCAAAAACATTCAGTACTTC
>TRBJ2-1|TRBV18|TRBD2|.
CASSSLAGGKVDEQFF
TGTGCCAGCTCATCTTTAGCGGGAGGGAAGGTCGATGAGCAGTTCTTC
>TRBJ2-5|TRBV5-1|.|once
CASSLVGETQYF
TGCGCCAGCAGCTTGGTAGGGGAGACCCAGTACTTC
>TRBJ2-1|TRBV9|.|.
CASSVALWNEQFF
TGTGCCAGCAGCGTAGCTTTATGGAATGAGCAGTTCTTC
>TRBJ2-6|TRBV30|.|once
CASTGVNSGANVLTF
TGTGCCTCCACGGGAGTGAACTCTGGGGCCAACGTCCTGACTTTC
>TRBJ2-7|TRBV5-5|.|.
CASSLRTTYEQYF
TGTGCCAGCAGCTTGAGGACCACTTACGAGCAGTACTTC
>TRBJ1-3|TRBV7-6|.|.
CASSLEGNTIYF
TGTGCCAGCAGCTTAGAAGGCAACACCATATATTTT
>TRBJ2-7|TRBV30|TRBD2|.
CALVGLAGGRYEQYF
TGTGCGCTAGTCGGACTAGCGGGAGGGCGATACGAGCAGTACTTC
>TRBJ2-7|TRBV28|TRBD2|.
CASSPHLGTSGRDEQYF
TGTGCCAGCAGCCCGCACCTTGGGACTAGCGGGAGGGACGAGCAGTACTTC
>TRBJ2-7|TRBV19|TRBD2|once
CASSIRLAGTYEQYF
TGTGCCAGTAGTATCCGGCTAGCGGGAACCTACGAGCAGTACTTC
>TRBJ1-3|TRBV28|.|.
CASRGHRPSGNTIYF
TGTGCCAGCAGGGGGCACAGACCCTCTGGAAACACCATATATTTT
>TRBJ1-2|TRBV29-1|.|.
CSVESGLMGYTF
TGCAGCGTTGAGTCTGGACTCATGGGCTACACCTTC
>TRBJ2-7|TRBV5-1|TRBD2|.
CASSFTGTSGDEQYF
TGCGCCAGCAGCTTTACCGGGACTAGCGGGGACGAGCAGTACTTC
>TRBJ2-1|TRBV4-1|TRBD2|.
CASSQPAGLAGSEQFF
TGCGCCAGCAGCCAACCCGCGGGCCTAGCGGGTTCTGAGCAGTTCTTC
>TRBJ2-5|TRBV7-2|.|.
CASSLGSQETQYF
TGTGCCAGCAGCTTAGGCAGCCAAGAGACCCAGTACTTC
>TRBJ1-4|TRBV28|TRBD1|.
CASRIDRGPNEKLFF
TGTGCCAGCAGAATCGACAGGGGCCCTAATGAAAAACTGTTTTTT
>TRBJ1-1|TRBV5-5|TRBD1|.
CASRGFDRANTEAFF
TGTGCCAGCAGAGGATTCGACAGGGCGAACACTGAAGCTTTCTTT